This is a list of T cell receptor beta chains from one sample in a study of radiotherapy plus CTLA-4 blockade in lung cancer. Assay used: immunoSEQ multiplex PCR; TCRdb lists only in-frame clones, some missing. The sample has 55,000 to 85,000 clones; approximately 76% are singletons. The sequencing used peripheral blood, collected from a patient treated with radiotherapy plus ipilimumab. The receptors derive from a human donor with non-small cell lung cancer whose response to radiotherapy plus ipilimumab could not be evaluated. Some clones in this sample may be carry-over from other donors' samples. Each CDR3 is given without its conserved first and last residue. The D gene is left open where the match is weak. Size tells how often a clone was seen (once, few, many) or the class of an expanded clone, and some rows leave it out.

CDR3 length	J gene	clone size	V gene	D gene	CDR3 protein
13	TRBJ2-5	.	TRBV7-2	.	ASSLLGDIQETQY
15	TRBJ2-5	.	TRBV28	TRBD1	ASRGFKTGAFRETQY
13	TRBJ1-6	.	TRBV18	.	ASSPSGAINSPLH
11	TRBJ2-1	.	TRBV6-4	.	ASRDNLGNEQF
14	TRBJ2-3	.	TRBV18	.	ASSPSEGVRTDTQY
18	TRBJ1-4	.	TRBV28	TRBD1	ASSPLRDSLVLPTNEKLF
10	TRBJ2-1	few	TRBV27	.	ASSLQGHEQF
11	TRBJ2-5	.	TRBV5-1	.	ASSLGEAETQY
14	TRBJ1-3	.	TRBV7-6	.	ASSLGGRGSGNTIY
12	TRBJ1-4	few	TRBV10-1	TRBD1	ASSGRDREEKLF
13	TRBJ1-6	.	TRBV4-2	TRBD1	ASSPADRDNSPLH
15	TRBJ2-3	.	TRBV7-6	TRBD2	ASSLERTSGGTDTQY
12	TRBJ2-3	.	TRBV5-1	.	ASSPGQRTDTQY
14	TRBJ2-3	.	TRBV5-4	TRBD2	ASSLASGGAVNTQY
13	TRBJ2-5	few	TRBV11-2	TRBD1	ASSLAGQGDETQY
11	TRBJ2-1	few	TRBV11-3	.	ASSLDSRELQF
13	TRBJ1-2	.	TRBV6-5	.	ASSPTSLTSYGYT
14	TRBJ1-6	.	TRBV2	TRBD1	ASSLPLGQGNSPLH
15	TRBJ2-1	.	TRBV7-3	.	ASSPWVGGYSYNEQF
12	TRBJ2-1	.	TRBV7-6	.	ASSLAGAAGEQF
10	TRBJ1-1	.	TRBV7-9	.	ASRVGATEAF
13	TRBJ1-5	.	TRBV28	.	ASSLWQGSNQPQH
13	TRBJ2-3	.	TRBV14	.	ASSQTGWGTDTQY
11	TRBJ1-2	.	TRBV27	.	ASSLSEGLGYT
13	TRBJ2-1	few	TRBV28	.	ASSGAGSSYNEQF
12	TRBJ1-6	.	TRBV6-4	.	ASSDSGRNSPLH